Listed here is a single TCR beta chain. The target antigen is unknown. PCR involved 60 Vbeta and 13 Jbeta primers. Authors' methods: The count from a later analysis was about 80 million unique TCR beta chains, 9 million to 12 million of them shared. Profiled with immunoSEQ multiplex PCR; TCRdb holds only in-frame clones, not every one. That table is the source of V, J and clone size, and D and trimming were worked out from the DNA. The sample holds 150,000 or so clones; about 80% are singletons and the top ten take approximately 1.5%. The source of the sample is a study of cytomegalovirus exposure and HLA in healthy donors. The wider study: Among the approximately 370 donors who were genotyped, approximately 83% fell in the genetic ancestry cluster that is associated with self-reported Caucasian donors. Regarding the study as a whole: Most of the TCR beta V segments (in an earlier analysis) were productive either about 87% or about 30% of the time. Most TCR sequences were seen very rarely across donors, but some public TCRs occurred in many.

This CDR3 contains 14 residues. The trim removed 4 bases at V and 3 bases at J, leaving 5 bases unmatched. Germline lookup yields CDR1 SGHTS and CDR2 YDEGEE. The TCR sequence derives from a man in his forties in good health and CMV-seronegative. Sequenced material: PBMCs. The chain is built from TRBV5-8 and TRBJ1-1; TRBD1 matches at 8 bases. The CDR3 DNA is TGTGCCAGCAGCCGACAGGGGTTGGACACTGAAGCTTTCTTT. Its protein product is CASSRQGLDTEAFF.